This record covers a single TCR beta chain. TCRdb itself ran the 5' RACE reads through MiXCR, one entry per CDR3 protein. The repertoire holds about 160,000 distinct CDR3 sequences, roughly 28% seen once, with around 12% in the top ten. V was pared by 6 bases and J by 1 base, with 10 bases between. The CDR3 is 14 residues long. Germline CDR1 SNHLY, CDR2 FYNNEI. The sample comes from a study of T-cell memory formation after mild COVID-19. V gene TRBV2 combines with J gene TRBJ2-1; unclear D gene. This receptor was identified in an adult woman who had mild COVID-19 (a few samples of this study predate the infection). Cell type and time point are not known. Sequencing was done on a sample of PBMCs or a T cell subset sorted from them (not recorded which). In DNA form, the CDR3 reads TGTGCCAGCAGGGGCCGGACGTCCTACAATGAGCAGTTCTTC. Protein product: CASRGRTSYNEQFF.